This record looks at one T cell receptor beta chain sequence and its context. Its specificity is not known. Trimming at V came to 9 bases and at J to 8 bases, leaving 10 bases not matched to a gene. This CDR3 has 14 amino acids. These data originate in a study of cytomegalovirus exposure and HLA in healthy donors. Study conclusions and caveats: Donors were assumed by presence/absence analyses to have roughly uniform sequencing depth. Sequence variants that were highly shared formed a cluster that was likely a sequencing artifact. Cytomegalovirus association was assigned to approximately 180 TCR beta chains.

PCR was performed using 60 Vbeta and 13 Jbeta primers. The repertoire was sequenced with immunoSEQ multiplex PCR; TCRdb's copy has only in-frame clones and lacks some. Its listing shows about 200,000 clones. Specimen: PBMCs. The chain joins TRBV23-1 to TRBJ2-1; TRBD2 aligns across 10 bases. TRBV23-1 is an open reading frame, and its role is uncertain. The receptor's source is a girl aged 2 to 10 in good health and CMV-seropositive. The CDR3 region has the DNA TGCGCCAGAGGGGGCAATAGCGGGAGGTATGAGCAGTTCTTC. It encodes CARGGNSGRYEQFF.